These 30 T cell receptor beta chains originate from one sample sequenced in a study of cytomegalovirus exposure and HLA in healthy donors. 13 Jbeta primers and 60 Vbeta primers were used for the PCR. TCRdb's table, derived via immunoSEQ multiplex PCR, lists solely in-frame clones and lacks some. The sample carries around 130,000 clones, around 80% recorded once. The sequencing sample was made of PBMCs. These receptors all come from a man between 45 and 60 years old in good health and CMV-seronegative.

The V gene is TRBV7-2, the J gene TRBJ1-2; D is unresolved. Germline V gives CDR1 SGHTA, CDR2 FQGNSA. The CDR3 covers 12 residues. V lost 5 bases and J 14 bases, leaving 18 bases between the germline ends. The CDR3 nucleotides are TGTGCCAGCAGCCCCGGAGAGGGTAGGAGAACCTTC. Translating gives CASSPGEGRRTF.

The J gene is TRBJ1-5, the V gene TRBV7-3; the D is unclear. The germline CDR1 and CDR2 sequences are SGHTA and FQGTGA. The CDR3 has 13 amino acids. With 0 bases removed from V and 6 bases from J, the gap between germline ends came to 6 bases. DNA of the CDR3: TGTGCCAGCAGCTTAACTCCTATTCAGCCCCAGCATTTT. Its protein product is CASSLTPIQPQHF.

The rearrangement links TRBV5-1 to TRBJ2-2; the match to TRBD1 covers 10 bases. The CDR3 runs to 13 residues. V lost 7 bases, J lost 5 bases, and 2 bases stayed unmatched. CDR1 is SGHRS, CDR2 YFSETQ, per germline. Here the CDR3 reads CASGQGGTGELFF. The CDR3, as DNA: TGCGCCAGCGGACAGGGGGGAACCGGGGAGCTGTTTTTT.

The chain combines TRBV6-1 with TRBJ2-5; 14 nucleotides match TRBD2. Looked up from germline, CDR1 is MNHNS and CDR2 is SASEGT. CDR3 length equals 17 residues. Trimming took 4 bases from V and 2 from J; bases not matched to a gene: 6. The CDR3, as DNA: TGTGCCAGCAGTGCGTGGACTAGCGGGAGGACTCAAGAGACCCAGTACTTC. Translation gives CASSAWTSGRTQETQYF.

The chain couples TRBV7-9 to TRBJ1-2; D ambiguous. V lost 5 bases and J lost 4, with 8 bases in between. The germline CDR1 and CDR2 sequences are SEHNR and FQNEAQ (reference sequence). This CDR3 is built from 12 residues. The CDR3: CASSRTGYGYTF. The CDR3, as DNA: TGTGCCAGCAGCAGGACTGGCTATGGCTACACCTTC.

The rearrangement links TRBV30 to TRBJ2-7; D is possibly TRBD1 (5 bases). V was trimmed by 2 bases and J by 2 bases, leaving 7 bases between them. The CDR3 contains 12 residues. Germline lookup yields CDR1 GTSNPN and CDR2 SVGIG (reference sequence). The CDR3 nucleotides are TGTGCCTGGAGTCAGGGCCCCTACGAGCAGTACTTC. Translating it yields CAWSQGPYEQYF.

The chain is built from TRBV9 and TRBJ1-1, with TRBD1 matching 11 bases. Unmatched junction bases numbered 6, after V lost 7 bases and J lost 4 bases. There are 14 residues in the CDR3. CDR1 is SGDLS and CDR2 is YYNGEE in the germline V gene. The CDR3: CASGEGTGGTEAFF. The CDR3 bases are TGTGCCAGCGGGGAAGGGACAGGGGGCACTGAAGCTTTCTTT.

The V gene is TRBV2, the J gene TRBJ2-7, with a tentative D call TRBD2 (6 bases). The CDR3 covers 12 residues. V was clipped by 6 bases and J by 0 bases, with 6 bases between them. CDR1 SNHLY and CDR2 FYNNEI come from the germline V gene. The CDR3 is CASRDYSYEQYF. In DNA form, the CDR3 reads TGTGCCAGCAGGGACTACTCCTACGAGCAGTACTTC.

This clone was seen only once. The chain recombines TRBV4-1 with TRBJ1-1, with 10 bases matching TRBD1. Looked up from germline, CDR1 is MGHRA and CDR2 is YSYEKL. The V gene end was trimmed by 3 bases and the J gene end by 6 bases; junction bases not matched to a gene: 10. The CDR3 spans 16 residues. The CDR3 bases are TGCGCCAGCAGCCACCGAGACAGGGGGCGAATAGCTGAAGCTTTCTTT. Translated, it gives CASSHRDRGRIAEAFF.

CDR3 bases: TGTGCCAGCAGTGGAACGGTTGCAACTAATGAAAAACTGTTTTTT. This codes for CASSGTVATNEKLFF. This chain links TRBV2 with TRBJ1-4; D unclear. Trimming pared 4 bases from V and 0 bases from J, leaving 9 bases between. The CDR3 spans 15 residues. Germline V gene lookup returns CDR1 SNHLY and CDR2 FYNNEI.

The chain's CDR3 is CASSPYGQGQETQYF. CDR3 bases: TGTGCCAGCTCACCCTATGGACAGGGCCAAGAGACCCAGTACTTC. The V call is TRBV18, the J call TRBJ2-5; 8 nucleotides agree with TRBD1. With V trimmed by 3 bases and J by 1 base, 4 bases remained unmatched. The CDR3 is 15 amino acids. Germline values: CDR1 KGHSH, CDR2 LQKENI.

V is TRBV7-2 and J is TRBJ2-5; a weak D match, TRBD2 (6 bases). Trimming shortened V by 6 bases and J by 2 bases, and 13 bases separated the two germline ends. The germline V gene has CDR1 SGHTA and CDR2 FQGNSA. This CDR3 is 14 amino acids long. CDR3 sequence: CASRRRGEQETQYF. In DNA, the CDR3 is TGTGCCAGCAGGAGGCGGGGTGAGCAAGAGACCCAGTACTTC. Supplemented by reference TRBV7-2 and TRBJ2-5, the full variable domain reads GAGVSQSPSNKVTEKGKDVELRCDPISGHTALYWYRQSLGQGLEFLIYFQGNSAPDKSGLPSDRFSAERTGGSVSTLTIQRTQQEDSAVYLCASRRRGEQETQYFGPGTRLLVL.

CDR3 coding DNA: TGTGCCAGTAGTGCGAGCCCTCAGGGAAGCAATCAGCCCCAGCATTTT. This gives the protein CASSASPQGSNQPQHF. This chain uses TRBV19 with TRBJ1-5, with D perhaps matching TRBD1 (5 bases). Trimming took 5 bases from V and 1 from J, leaving 15 bases between them. Germline V gives CDR1 LNHDA, CDR2 SQIVND (reference sequence). This CDR3 region has 16 residues.

The V call is TRBV7-9, the J call TRBJ1-4; D not resolved. The CDR3 sequence is 12 residues long. Per the germline V gene, CDR1 is SEHNR and CDR2 is FQNEAQ (reference sequence). Trimming removed 2 bases from V and 10 bases from J, with 8 bases in between. The CDR3 spells CASSLSEGKLFF. The CDR3 nucleotides read TGTGCCAGCAGCTTAAGCGAGGGAAAACTGTTTTTT.

The CDR3 here is CASSFRGLTVGRTGELFF. For the CDR3, the DNA is TGTGCCAGCAGCTTCAGGGGCCTCACCGTCGGACGGACCGGGGAGCTGTTTTTT. The rearrangement uses TRBV7-2 and TRBJ2-2, with D perhaps matching TRBD1 (6 bases). The V gene lost 3 bases and the J gene lost 5 bases, with 22 bases spanning the gap. Germline loops: CDR1 SGHTA, CDR2 FQGNSA. This CDR3 has 18 amino acids.

The chain couples TRBV13 to TRBJ1-6; maybe TRBD1 (5 bases). Germline V gives CDR1 PRHDT, CDR2 FYEKMQ (reference sequence). This CDR3 is built from 12 residues. V shed 2 bases and J shed 14 bases, with 10 bases lying between them. Written as DNA, the CDR3 is TGTGCCAGCAGCTTAACCAGGGCGGCCCTCCACTTT. It specifies CASSLTRAALHF. The full variable domain, its missing parts supplied by reference TRBV13 and TRBJ1-6, is AAGVIQSPRHLIKEKRETATLKCYPIPRHDTVYWYQQGPGQDPQFLISFYEKMQSDKGSIPDRFSAQQFSDYHSELNMSSLELGDSALYFCASSLTRAALHFGNGTRLTVT.

J is TRBJ1-6 and V is TRBV5-6; TRBD1 matches 9 bases. There are 17 residues in the CDR3. Germline V gene data show CDR1 as SGHDT and CDR2 as YYEEEE. Trimming at V came to 2 bases and at J to 7 bases, leaving 10 bases not matched to a gene. CDR3 amino acids: CASSFIPTGTGNSPLHF. The CDR3 bases are TGTGCCAGCAGCTTTATCCCGACCGGGACAGGGAATTCACCCCTCCACTTT.

The J gene is TRBJ1-1, the V gene TRBV29-1; D is ambiguous. Germline V gene lookup returns CDR1 SQVTM and CDR2 ANQGSEA. V was clipped by 4 bases and J by 1 base, with 7 bases between them. This CDR3 contains 12 residues. The CDR3 DNA reads TGCAGCGTTGCGTCAGGGAACACTGAAGCTTTCTTT. Translation gives CSVASGNTEAFF.

The gene calls are TRBV5-6 and TRBJ2-7; 7 bases map to TRBD1. This CDR3 spans 16 amino acids. The J segment lost 2 bases and the V segment lost 3 bases, leaving 11 bases of the junction unmatched. Germline CDR1 is SGHDT and CDR2 is YYEEEE. CDR3 nucleotides: TGTGCCAGCAGCTCGACCCTTTCAGGGGGAACCTACGAGCAGTACTTC. Residues: CASSSTLSGGTYEQYF.

This clone has only a few counts. A junction end diverges from the germline sequence, so it may reflect a read error. Other DNA sequences within the sample encode an identical CDR3. The chain has TRBV6-5 and TRBJ1-6; no reliable D call. This CDR3 comprises 15 residues. The germline gives CDR1 MNHEY, CDR2 SVGAGI. CDR3 loop: CATTPGRSYNSPLHF. The CDR3 DNA is TGTGCCACCACCCCTGGGCGCTCCTATAATTCCCCCCTCCACTTT.

The chain couples TRBV7-3 to TRBJ2-3; D is possibly TRBD2 (6 bases). CDR1 and CDR2 from the germline V gene are SGHTA and FQGTGA. This CDR3 has 15 residues. Trimming left V 5 bases short and J 7 bases short, with 19 bases between. Here the CDR3 DNA reads TGTGCCAGCAGCCTTACTGCCCGGGGGTGGAATACGCAGTATTTT. Its protein product is CASSLTARGWNTQYF.

The chain carries TRBV11-2 and TRBJ1-4; TRBD1 matches 10 bases. This CDR3 region has 15 residues. Germline lookup yields CDR1 SGHAT and CDR2 FQNNGV. The trim removed 3 bases at V and 10 bases at J, leaving 8 bases unmatched. In DNA, the CDR3 is TGTGCCAGCAGCTTCATCCGGGACAGGGGTGGAAAACTGTTTTTT. This gives the protein CASSFIRDRGGKLFF.

The V and J genes are TRBV5-1 and TRBJ2-3; 8 bases fit TRBD2. Germline values: CDR1 SGHRS, CDR2 YFSETQ. Trimming took 1 base from V and 0 from J; bases not matched to a gene: 7. There are 17 residues in the CDR3. The chain's CDR3 is CASSLLGGGGSTDTQYF. CDR3 DNA: TGCGCCAGCAGCTTGCTTGGTGGCGGGGGGAGCACAGATACGCAGTATTTT.

V usage is TRBV2 and J usage is TRBJ2-3, with TRBD2 matching over 10 bases. This CDR3 comprises 16 residues. V shed 0 bases, J shed 9 bases, and the junction held 9 bases outside the gene matches. The germline gives CDR1 SNHLY, CDR2 FYNNEI. The CDR3 coding sequence is TGTGCCAGCAGTGAAGCCCGGGGGAGCGGGGGGGCCACGCAGTATTTT. Residues: CASSEARGSGGATQYF.

The V gene is TRBV15, the J gene TRBJ2-4; D may be TRBD2 (5 bases). Germline values: CDR1 LNHNV, CDR2 YYDKDF (reference sequence). The V end was cut by 1 base, the J end by 8 bases, with 12 bases between. The CDR3 is 14 amino acids. The DNA for the CDR3 is TGTGCCACCAGCAGAGGGTCGTCGAGGGACATTCAGTACTTC. Translated: CATSRGSSRDIQYF. Drawing the rest from reference TRBV15 and TRBJ2-4, the complete variable domain is DAMVIQNPRYQVTQFGKPVTLSCSQTLNHNVMYWYQQKSSQAPKLLFHYYDKDFNNEADTPDNFQSRRPNTSFCFLDIRSPGLGDTAMYLCATSRGSSRDIQYFGAGTRLSVL.

On this clone itself: At one boundary the junction diverges from the germline segment, which might be a read error. This chain connects TRBV19 to TRBJ2-3, with TRBD2 as a possible D gene (6 bases). Germline values: CDR1 LNHDA, CDR2 SQIVND (reference sequence). CDR3 size: 9 residues. CDR3 DNA sequence: TGTGCCAGTAAGCCGGGACTCCGTTTT. It is translated as CASKPGLRF.

V and J are TRBV9 and TRBJ2-2, with 10 positions matching TRBD1. Per germline, CDR1 SGDLS and CDR2 YYNGEE. The CDR3 is 16 amino acids. J lost 5 bases, V lost 3 bases, and 7 bases had no gene match. The CDR3: CASSGSDRGGTGELFF. Here the CDR3 DNA reads TGTGCCAGCAGCGGGTCGGACAGGGGGGGTACCGGGGAGCTGTTTTTT.

The chain is built from TRBV6-5 and TRBJ1-2, with a weak D call TRBD1 (6 bases). Germline V gene data show CDR1 as MNHEY and CDR2 as SVGAGI. The CDR3 is made up of 15 amino acids. The V gene lost 11 bases and the J gene lost 8 bases, with 27 bases spanning the gap. CDR3 sequence: CAAHPGGRPYMGYTF. CDR3 DNA sequence: TGTGCCGCCCACCCGGGGGGCCGACCGTATATGGGCTACACCTTC.

The genes are TRBV10-2 and TRBJ1-2; D not resolved. CDR1 is WSHSY and CDR2 is SAAADI in the germline V gene. V gave up 8 bases and J gave up 2 bases, with 9 bases separating them. The CDR3 spans 12 residues. CDR3 amino acids: CASSAENYGYTF. The CDR3 bases are TGCGCCAGCTCTGCGGAGAACTATGGCTACACCTTC.

The chain combines TRBV29-1 with TRBJ2-1; perhaps TRBD2 as D (7 bases). CDR1 SQVTM and CDR2 ANQGSEA come from the germline V gene. V dropped 4 bases and J dropped 9 bases, with 13 bases sitting between them. The CDR3 has 12 residues. The DNA of the CDR3 is TGCAGCGTTGGGGGGGGGCAAGGTGAGCAGTTCTTC. As protein: CSVGGGQGEQFF.